The clone carrying this TCR beta chain came up a few times. Germline CDR1 is SGHNT and CDR2 is YYREEE (reference sequence). The CDR3 loop spans 12 amino acids. Trimming pared 4 bases from V and 7 bases from J, leaving 11 bases between. The data derive from a study of liver allograft versus peripheral blood T cells. Study at large: Repertoires of T cell receptors in transplanted livers were compared with recipients' peripheral blood repertoires.

Using its own MiXCR run on the reads, TCRdb lists one record per CDR3 protein. Of about 14,000 distinct CDR3 sequences listed, approximately 20% are singletons. The TCR comes from a human patient who had a liver transplant. The graft donor may account for some of the T cells. This chain connects TRBV5-4 to TRBJ1-2; weak D call: TRBD1 (5 bases). The CDR3 bases are TGTGCCAGCAGCCACGGGACGGGTGGCTACACCTTC. Translation: CASSHGTGGYTF.